This TCR beta chain was recorded in a study of metastatic and nonmetastatic thyroid tumors. TCRdb re-analyzed the PCR reads through MiXCR. Here the sample spans 20,000 to 30,000 clones, more than 15% being singletons. The length of the CDR3 is 15 residues. CDR1 and CDR2 (germline): MGHDK, SYGVNS. This clone was seen a few times. Germline is not matched at one junction end, which may reflect a read error. Thyroid surgery took place with no prior treatment in any patient. V is TRBV25-1 and J is TRBJ1-1; no clear D gene. The receptor comes from a male donor with papillary thyroid cancer or a benign thyroid nodule (not recorded which). Some clones in this sample may be carry-over from other donors' samples. The sample was blood. The CDR3 is CAISESGVASTEAFF. For the CDR3, the DNA is TGTGCCATCAGTGAATCTGGAGTCGCGAGCACTGAAGCTTTCTTT.